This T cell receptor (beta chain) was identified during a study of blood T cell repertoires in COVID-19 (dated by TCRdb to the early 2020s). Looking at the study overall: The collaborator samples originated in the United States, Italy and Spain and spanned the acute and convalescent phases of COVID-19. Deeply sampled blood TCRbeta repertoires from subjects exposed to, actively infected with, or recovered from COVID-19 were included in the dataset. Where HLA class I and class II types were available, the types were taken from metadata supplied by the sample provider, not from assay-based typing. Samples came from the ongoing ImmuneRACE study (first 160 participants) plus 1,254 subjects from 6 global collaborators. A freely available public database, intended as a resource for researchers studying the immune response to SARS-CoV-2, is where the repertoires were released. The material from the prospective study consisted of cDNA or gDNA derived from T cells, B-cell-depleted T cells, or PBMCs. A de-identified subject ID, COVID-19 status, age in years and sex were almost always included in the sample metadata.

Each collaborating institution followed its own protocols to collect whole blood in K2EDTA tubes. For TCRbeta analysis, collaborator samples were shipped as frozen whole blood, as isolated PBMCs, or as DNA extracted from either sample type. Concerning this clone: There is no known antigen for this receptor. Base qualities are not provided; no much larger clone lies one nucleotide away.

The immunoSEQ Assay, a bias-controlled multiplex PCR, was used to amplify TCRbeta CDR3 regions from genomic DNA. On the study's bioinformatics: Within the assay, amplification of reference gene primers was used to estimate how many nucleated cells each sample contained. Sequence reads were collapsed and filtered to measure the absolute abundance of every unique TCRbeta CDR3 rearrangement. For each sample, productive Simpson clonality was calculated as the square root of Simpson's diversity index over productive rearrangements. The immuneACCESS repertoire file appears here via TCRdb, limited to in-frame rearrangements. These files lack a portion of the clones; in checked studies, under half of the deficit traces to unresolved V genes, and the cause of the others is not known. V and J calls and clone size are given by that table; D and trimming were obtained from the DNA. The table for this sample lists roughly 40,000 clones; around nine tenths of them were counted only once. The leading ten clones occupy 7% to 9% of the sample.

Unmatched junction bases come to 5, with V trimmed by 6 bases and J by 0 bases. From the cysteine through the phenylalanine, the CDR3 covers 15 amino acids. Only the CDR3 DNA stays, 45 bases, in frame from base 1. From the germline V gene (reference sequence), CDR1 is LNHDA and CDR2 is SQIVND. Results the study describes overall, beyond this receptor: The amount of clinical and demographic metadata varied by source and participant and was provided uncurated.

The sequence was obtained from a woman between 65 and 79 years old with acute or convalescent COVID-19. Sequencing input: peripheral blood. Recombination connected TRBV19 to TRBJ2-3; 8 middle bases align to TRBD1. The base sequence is TGTGCCAGTAGGACGACAGGGGTTAGCACAGATACGCAGTATTTT. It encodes CASRTTGVSTDTQYF. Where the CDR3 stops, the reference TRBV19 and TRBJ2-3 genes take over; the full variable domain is DGGITQSPKYLFRKEGQNVTLSCEQNLNHDAMYWYRQDPGQGLRLIYYSQIVNDFQKGDIAEGYSVSREKKESFPLTVTSAQKNPTAFYLCASRTTGVSTDTQYFGPGTRLTVL.